This TCR beta chain was retrieved from a study of neurological immune-mediated disorders. Study-level findings and limits: No expanded-clone CDR3 amino acid sequence recurred across subjects, suggesting private TCR-beta repertoires. HTLV-1-associated myelopathy displayed the greatest TCR clonal expansion, and multiple sclerosis exhibited the smallest, lower than that of healthy controls.

Losses at the gene ends were 4 bases for V and 6 bases for J; bases not matched to a gene: 9. Looked up from germline, CDR1 is KGHSH and CDR2 is LQKENI. The CDR3 is made up of 16 amino acids. 5'RACE with 10-nucleotide random UMIs generated the cDNA. TCRdb re-called the 5' RACE reads with MiXCR, one entry per CDR3 protein. This repertoire shows tens of thousands of distinct CDR3 sequences, roughly a tenth found once; its top ten account for roughly a tenth. This sample's time point: longitudinal time-point 1 (baseline). Unsorted libraries were generated from 2 million PBMCs held at -80 degrees C. This clonotype has ten or more counts. Its specificity is not known.

This clonotype originated in a man aged 25-45 years in good health. Input material: PBMCs. The chain combines TRBV18 with TRBJ2-7; 13 nucleotides agree with TRBD2. The CDR3 spells CASSRNGLAGVVEQYF. CDR3 in DNA: TGTGCCAGCTCACGAAATGGACTAGCGGGAGTAGTCGAGCAGTACTTC.